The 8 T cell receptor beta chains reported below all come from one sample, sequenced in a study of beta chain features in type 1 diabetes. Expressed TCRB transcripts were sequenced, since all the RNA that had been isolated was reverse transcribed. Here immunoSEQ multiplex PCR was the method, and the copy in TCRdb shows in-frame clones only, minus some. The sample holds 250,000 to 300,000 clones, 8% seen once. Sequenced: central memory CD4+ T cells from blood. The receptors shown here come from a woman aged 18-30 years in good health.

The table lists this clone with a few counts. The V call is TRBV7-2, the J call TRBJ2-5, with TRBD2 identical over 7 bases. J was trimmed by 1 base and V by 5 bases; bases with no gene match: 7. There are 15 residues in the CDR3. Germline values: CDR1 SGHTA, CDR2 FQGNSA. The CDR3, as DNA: TGTGCCAGCAGCCAAACGGGGGGAAGCCAAGAGACCCAGTACTTC. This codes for CASSQTGGSQETQYF.

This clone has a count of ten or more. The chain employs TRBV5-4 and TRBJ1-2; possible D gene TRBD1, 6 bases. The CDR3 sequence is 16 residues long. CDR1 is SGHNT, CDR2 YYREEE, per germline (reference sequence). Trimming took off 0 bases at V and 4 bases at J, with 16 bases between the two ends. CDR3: CASSLEGQRGVYGYTF. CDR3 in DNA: TGTGCCAGCAGCTTGGAAGGACAGAGAGGAGTCTATGGCTACACCTTC.

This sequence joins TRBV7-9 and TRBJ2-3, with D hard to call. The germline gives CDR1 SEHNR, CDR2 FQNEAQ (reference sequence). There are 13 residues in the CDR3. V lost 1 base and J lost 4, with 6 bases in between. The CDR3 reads CASSLVGADTQYF. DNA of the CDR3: TGTGCCAGCAGCTTAGTGGGCGCAGATACGCAGTATTTT.

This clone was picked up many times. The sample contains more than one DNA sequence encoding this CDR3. The CDR3 DNA reads as TGTGCCAGTAGTTCGGACAGACGAAGCACAGATACGCAGTATTTT. Translated: CASSSDRRSTDTQYF. V and J are TRBV19 and TRBJ2-3; maybe TRBD1 (6 bases). V was clipped by 5 bases and J by 0 bases, with 12 bases between them. Per germline, CDR1 LNHDA and CDR2 SQIVND (reference sequence). This CDR3 has 15 residues. The full variable domain, its missing parts supplied by reference TRBV19 and TRBJ2-3, is DGGITQSPKYLFRKEGQNVTLSCEQNLNHDAMYWYRQDPGQGLRLIYYSQIVNDFQKGDIAEGYSVSREKKESFPLTVTSAQKNPTAFYLCASSSDRRSTDTQYFGPGTRLTVL.

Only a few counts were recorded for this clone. The CDR3 here is CASSQMNTEAFF. The CDR3 region has the DNA TGTGCCAGCAGCCAGATGAACACTGAAGCTTTCTTT. This chain connects TRBV6-5 to TRBJ1-1, with D unclear. Deletions cut 6 bases from V and 0 bases from J, with 5 bases between. CDR3 length equals 12 residues. Germline V CDR1 and CDR2: MNHEY, SVGAGI.

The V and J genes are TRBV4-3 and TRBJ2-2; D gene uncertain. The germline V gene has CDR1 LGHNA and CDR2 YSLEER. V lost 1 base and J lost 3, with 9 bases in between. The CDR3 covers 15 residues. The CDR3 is CASSQVGWDTGELFF. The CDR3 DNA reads TGCGCCAGCAGCCAAGTAGGTTGGGACACCGGGGAGCTGTTTTTT.

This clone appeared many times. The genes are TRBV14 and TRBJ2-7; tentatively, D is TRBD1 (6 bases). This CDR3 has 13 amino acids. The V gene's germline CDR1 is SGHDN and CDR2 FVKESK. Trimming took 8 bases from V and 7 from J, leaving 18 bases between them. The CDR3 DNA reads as TGTGCCAGCCGCGCGTCAGGGGCTCGAGAGCAGTACGTC. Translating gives CASRASGAREQYV.

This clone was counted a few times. CDR3 DNA sequence: TGCGCCAGCAGCTTTGGGTTAGAGACCCAGTACTTC. Translated, it gives CASSFGLETQYF. The gene calls are TRBV5-1 and TRBJ2-5; unclear D gene. The germline V gene encodes CDR1 SGHRS and CDR2 YFSETQ. V shed 2 bases and J shed 4 bases, with 6 bases lying between them. The CDR3 loop spans 12 amino acids.